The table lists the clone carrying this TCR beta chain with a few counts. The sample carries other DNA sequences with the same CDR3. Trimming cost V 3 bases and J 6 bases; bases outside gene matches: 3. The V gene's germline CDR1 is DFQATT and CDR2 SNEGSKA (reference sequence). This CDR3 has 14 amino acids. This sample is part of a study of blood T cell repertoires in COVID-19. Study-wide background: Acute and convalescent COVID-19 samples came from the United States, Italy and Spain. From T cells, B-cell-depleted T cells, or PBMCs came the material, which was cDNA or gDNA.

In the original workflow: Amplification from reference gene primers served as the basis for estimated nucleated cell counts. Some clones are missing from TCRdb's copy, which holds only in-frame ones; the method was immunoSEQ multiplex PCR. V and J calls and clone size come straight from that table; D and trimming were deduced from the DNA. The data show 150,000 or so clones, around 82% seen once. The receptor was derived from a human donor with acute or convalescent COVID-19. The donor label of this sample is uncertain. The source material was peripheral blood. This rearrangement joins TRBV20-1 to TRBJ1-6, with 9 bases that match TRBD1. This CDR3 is CSASRQGVNSPLHF. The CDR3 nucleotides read TGCAGTGCTAGTCGACAGGGGGTTAATTCACCCCTCCACTTT.